These 32 T cell receptor beta chains were sequenced from one sample in a study of blood T cell repertoires in COVID-19. Sequenced by immunoSEQ multiplex PCR; TCRdb stores in-frame clones only, minus some. Found here are fewer than 70,000 clones, more than 70% of them singletons; the top ten hold approximately 6.9%. Sequencing was performed on peripheral blood. These receptors were collected from a man aged 60 to 75 with active or convalescent COVID-19.

The rearrangement joins TRBV15 to TRBJ2-2; a possible D gene is TRBD2 (6 bases). The CDR3 spans 14 residues. Germline V gene lookup returns CDR1 LNHNV and CDR2 YYDKDF (reference sequence). Trimming pared 0 bases from V and 14 bases from J, leaving 16 bases between. The CDR3 sequence is CATSRDRRDSQLFF. Written as DNA, the CDR3 is TGTGCCACCAGCAGAGATCGCCGGGACTCTCAACTGTTTTTT.

The chain joins TRBV7-2 to TRBJ1-4; 8 nucleotides align to TRBD1. CDR1 and CDR2 (germline): SGHTA, FQGNSA. The CDR3 runs 14 residues. The ends lost 5 bases at V and 7 bases at J; junction bases unmatched: 6. CDR3 sequence reads: CASSPRTGSEKLFF. As DNA, the CDR3 is TGTGCCAGCAGCCCCCGGACAGGGAGTGAAAAACTGTTTTTT.

J is TRBJ2-3 and V is TRBV4-1; D call uncertain. V lost 4 bases, J lost 0 bases, and 14 bases lay in between. The V gene's germline CDR1 is MGHRA and CDR2 YSYEKL. The CDR3 spans 16 residues. For the CDR3, the DNA is TGCGCCAGCAGCCTTGACTCTGGCGCTAGCACAGATACGCAGTATTTT. Its translation: CASSLDSGASTDTQYF.

The J gene is TRBJ1-1, the V gene TRBV5-1; 9 positions agree with TRBD1. The germline V gene encodes CDR1 SGHRS and CDR2 YFSETQ. V dropped 0 bases and J dropped 1; count of bases not matched to a gene: 4. This CDR3 has 16 residues. CDR3 in amino acids: CASSLAPGQGNTEAFF. CDR3 DNA: TGCGCCAGCAGCTTGGCACCGGGACAGGGGAACACTGAAGCTTTCTTT.

The chain joins TRBV10-3 to TRBJ1-1; unclear D gene. The germline gives CDR1 ENHRY, CDR2 SYGVKD. V lost 6 bases and J 0 bases, leaving 8 bases between the germline ends. The CDR3 has 13 amino acids. CDR3 nucleotide sequence: TGTGCCATCAGACCACTCATGAACACTGAAGCTTTCTTT. Its translation is CAIRPLMNTEAFF.

V gene TRBV6-5 combines with J gene TRBJ1-2; TRBD1 aligns across 7 bases. Germline trimming cut 4 bases from V and 2 bases from J; bases unmatched to any gene: 1. CDR1 is MNHEY and CDR2 is SVGAGI in the germline V gene. The CDR3 is 13 residues long. For the CDR3, the DNA is TGTGCCAGCAGTTTACAGGGGAACTATGGCTACACCTTC. Residues: CASSLQGNYGYTF.

The chain uses TRBV28 and TRBJ2-1, with 10 bases identical to TRBD2. CDR3 length: 16 residues. CDR1 and CDR2 (germline): MDHEN, SYDVKM. V was clipped by 6 bases and J by 7 bases; unmatched bases: 12. The chain's CDR3 is CASSPSSGGARNEQFF. For the CDR3, the DNA is TGTGCCAGCAGCCCGTCGAGCGGGGGGGCCCGGAATGAGCAGTTCTTC.

The rearrangement links TRBV12-5 to TRBJ2-4; TRBD2 agrees at 7 bases. This CDR3 has 17 amino acids. Trimming removed 1 base from V and 0 bases from J; junction bases left unmatched: 6. From germline, CDR1 is LGHNT and CDR2 FRNRAP. In DNA form, the CDR3 reads TGTGCTAGTGGTTTGGCTCCTAGCGGTAGAGCCAAAAACATTCAGTACTTC. Amino acids: CASGLAPSGRAKNIQYF. Full variable domain (rest looked up from reference TRBV12-5 and TRBJ2-4): DARVTQTPRHKVTEMGQEVTMRCQPILGHNTVFWYRQTMMQGLELLAYFRNRAPLDDSGMPKDRFSAEMPDATLATLKIQPSEPRDSAVYFCASGLAPSGRAKNIQYFGAGTRLSVL.

The V and J genes are TRBV7-3 and TRBJ2-3, with 9 bases aligning to TRBD2. Germline V gene data show CDR1 as SGHTA and CDR2 as FQGTGA. The trim removed 0 bases at V and 2 bases at J, leaving 3 bases unmatched. This CDR3 region has 16 residues. As DNA, the CDR3 is TGTGCCAGCAGCTTAACGCTAGCGGGGTCCACAGATACGCAGTATTTT. This gives the protein CASSLTLAGSTDTQYF. Full variable domain (remainder filled in from reference TRBV7-3 and TRBJ2-3): GAGVSQTPSNKVTEKGKYVELRCDPISGHTALYWYRQSLGQGPEFLIYFQGTGAADDSGLPNDRFFAVRPEGSVSTLKIQRTERGDSAVYLCASSLTLAGSTDTQYFGPGTRLTVL.

The chain's CDR3 is CASSLTGNTEAFF. For the CDR3, the DNA is TGTGCCAGCAGCTTGACGGGGAACACTGAAGCTTTCTTT. The V and J genes are TRBV7-2 and TRBJ1-1, with no clear D. Germline loops: CDR1 SGHTA, CDR2 FQGNSA. This CDR3 spans 13 amino acids. Trimming cost V 3 bases and J 1 base, with 6 bases left between them.

V gene TRBV19 combines with J gene TRBJ2-4, with TRBD1 identical over 9 bases. The CDR3 length is 14 residues. Germline V CDR1 and CDR2: LNHDA, SQIVND (reference sequence). With 0 bases clipped from V and 9 bases from J, the junction kept 3 bases outside the gene matches. The CDR3 reads CASSIDGTGFIQYF. CDR3 in DNA: TGTGCCAGTAGTATAGATGGGACAGGGTTCATTCAGTACTTC.

The chain uses TRBV4-1 and TRBJ1-4; D uncertain. V was pared by 1 base and J by 7 bases, with 13 bases between. CDR1 is MGHRA and CDR2 is YSYEKL in the germline V gene. The CDR3 is 15 amino acids. The CDR3 coding sequence is TGCGCCAGCAGCCAAGGATCGACCCGGAGTGAAAAACTGTTTTTT. It translates to CASSQGSTRSEKLFF.

This clone appeared a few times. The chain joins TRBV4-2 to TRBJ2-1, with 7 nucleotides matching TRBD1. The V gene end was trimmed by 4 bases and the J gene end by 2 bases; junction bases not matched to a gene: 8. Germline values: CDR1 LGHNA, CDR2 YNFKEQ. The length of the CDR3 is 16 residues. The CDR3 nucleotides are TGTGCCAGCAGCCGCTTCAGCGGACAGGCCTACAATGAGCAGTTCTTC. Its protein product is CASSRFSGQAYNEQFF.

The rearrangement joins TRBV10-2 to TRBJ2-1; 8 bases are a match to TRBD2. After removal of 7 bases from V and 10 bases from J, the junction contained 12 bases not matched to a gene. Germline CDR1 WSHSY, CDR2 SAAADI. This CDR3 has 14 amino acids. CDR3 in amino acids: CASIRAAGGGEQFF. The CDR3 coding sequence is TGCGCCAGCATACGAGCGGCGGGGGGAGGCGAGCAGTTCTTC.

The chain recombines TRBV14 with TRBJ2-3; 7 bases line up with TRBD1. This CDR3 has 16 amino acids. CDR1 is SGHDN, CDR2 FVKESK, per germline. V was pared by 4 bases and J by 0 bases, with 7 bases of the junction left unmatched. The CDR3 coding sequence is TGTGCCAGCAGCCTCCCGGGACAGTCTAGCACAGATACGCAGTATTTT. Translated, it gives CASSLPGQSSTDTQYF.

In its sample, this clone was seen once. The chain is built from TRBV6-5 and TRBJ2-3, with a weak D call TRBD2 (5 bases). The germline gives CDR1 MNHEY, CDR2 SVGAGI. V gave up 10 bases and J gave up 1 base, with 12 bases separating them. The CDR3 contains 13 residues. The CDR3 DNA follows: TGTGCCATCCTAGTGCGGGGCACAGATACGCAGTATTTT. Translated: CAILVRGTDTQYF.

The rearrangement links TRBV11-2 to TRBJ2-2; 12 bases agree with TRBD2. V trimming: 6 bases; J trimming: 2 bases; junction bases outside the gene matches: 7. Germline lookup yields CDR1 SGHAT and CDR2 FQNNGV. CDR3 length: 17 residues. The CDR3 nucleotides read TGTGCCAGCAGTCGGGGACTAGCGGGCATTAACACCGGGGAGCTGTTTTTT. Its translation is CASSRGLAGINTGELFF.

The V gene is TRBV7-9, the J gene TRBJ1-6, with 11 bases that match TRBD1. Germline CDR1 SEHNR, CDR2 FQNEAQ (reference sequence). Trimming at V came to 5 bases and at J to 10 bases, leaving 10 bases not matched to a gene. The CDR3 is 16 residues long. The CDR3 sequence: CASSTMRTGGGSPLHF. CDR3 sequence (DNA): TGTGCCAGCAGCACAATGAGGACAGGGGGCGGATCACCCCTCCACTTT.

V gene TRBV6-2 or TRBV6-3 combines with J gene TRBJ2-4; a possible D gene is TRBD1 (6 bases). Germline CDR1 reads MNHEY; CDR2 reads SVGEGT. The CDR3 length is 14 residues. The germline V and J ends were trimmed by 3 bases and 2 bases, with 8 bases remaining between them. The CDR3 spells CASSYQGTKNIQYF. The CDR3 nucleotides are TGTGCCAGCAGTTATCAGGGGACCAAAAACATTCAGTACTTC.

This chain joins TRBV14 and TRBJ2-1; D is perhaps TRBD2 (6 bases). The V gene's germline CDR1 is SGHDN and CDR2 FVKESK. V was shortened by 4 bases and J by 8 bases, with 15 bases between the two germline ends. The CDR3 runs to 14 residues. The CDR3 DNA reads TGTGCCAGCAGCCGACGATCCAGGGACTATGAGCAGTTCTTC. Its translation: CASSRRSRDYEQFF. The full variable domain, in which reference TRBV14 and TRBJ2-1 provide the parts outside the CDR3, is EAGVTQFPSHSVIEKGQTVTLRCDPISGHDNLYWYRRVMGKEIKFLLHFVKESKQDESGMPNNRFLAERTGGTYSTLKVQPAELEDSGVYFCASSRRSRDYEQFFGPGTRLTVL.

This clone was seen only once. This chain uses TRBV6-4 with TRBJ1-2, with D hard to call. This CDR3 contains 14 residues. The germline V and J ends were trimmed by 2 bases and 4 bases, with 11 bases remaining between them. CDR1 is MRHNA, CDR2 SNTAGT, per germline. CDR3: CASSDSPRGYGYTF. Here the CDR3 DNA reads TGTGCCAGCAGTGACAGTCCCCGGGGCTATGGCTACACCTTC.

The gene calls are TRBV7-2 and TRBJ2-1; 10 bases line up with TRBD2. Losses at the gene ends were 1 base for V and 3 bases for J; bases not matched to a gene: 3. CDR1 and CDR2 from the germline V gene are SGHTA and FQGNSA. The CDR3 extends over 16 amino acids. CDR3 region: CASSLERGGHYNEQFF. The CDR3 DNA follows: TGTGCCAGCAGCTTAGAGCGGGGGGGCCACTACAATGAGCAGTTCTTC. The variable domain in full, with the rest retrieved from reference TRBV7-2 and TRBJ2-1, is GAGVSQSPSNKVTEKGKDVELRCDPISGHTALYWYRQSLGQGLEFLIYFQGNSAPDKSGLPSDRFSAERTGGSVSTLTIQRTQQEDSAVYLCASSLERGGHYNEQFFGPGTRLTVL.

This clone has a handful of counts. The chain combines TRBV30 with TRBJ1-6; D gene uncertain. Germline CDR1 GTSNPN, CDR2 SVGIG (reference sequence). This CDR3 has 15 residues. The V end lost 0 bases, the J end lost 3 bases, and 9 bases lay between the germline ends. In DNA form, the CDR3 reads TGTGCCTGGAGTGTGCCGGGGTACTATAATTCACCCCTCCACTTT. Protein product: CAWSVPGYYNSPLHF. Based on the CDR3 plus reference TRBV30 and TRBJ1-6, the full variable domain is SQTIHQWPATLVQPVGSPLSLECTVEGTSNPNLYWYRQAAGRGLQLLFYSVGIGQISSEVPQNLSASRPQDRQFILSSKKLLLSDSGFYLCAWSVPGYYNSPLHFGNGTRLTVT.

This chain uses TRBV6-1 with TRBJ2-1; TRBD2 matches 11 bases. The CDR3 contains 17 residues. CDR1 is MNHNS and CDR2 is SASEGT in the germline V gene. V lost 4 bases, J lost 8 bases, and 13 bases stayed unmatched. CDR3 nucleotide sequence: TGTGCCAGCAGTGGACTTGGGACTAGCGGAGGGGGGGATGAGCAGTTCTTC. Translation: CASSGLGTSGGGDEQFF.

V usage is TRBV6-4 and J usage is TRBJ1-1; D might be TRBD1 (6 bases). Germline CDR1 MRHNA, CDR2 SNTAGT. This CDR3 region has 13 residues. The V end lost 3 bases, the J end lost 5 bases, and 10 bases lay between the germline ends. CDR3 nucleotides: TGTGCCAGCAGTGAAAAGCAGGGGACTGAAGCTTTCTTT. Its protein product is CASSEKQGTEAFF.

The DNA of the CDR3 is TGTGCCAGCAGCCGGGACATGTCTGGAAACACCATATATTTT. This sequence encodes CASSRDMSGNTIYF. The chain links TRBV14 to TRBJ1-3; D is perhaps TRBD1 (6 bases). Germline V gene data show CDR1 as SGHDN and CDR2 as FVKESK. Trimming removed 4 bases at V and 1 base at J, with 8 bases between. This CDR3 contains 14 residues.

The chain recombines TRBV11-2 with TRBJ1-1; D might be TRBD1 (5 bases). Per the germline V gene, CDR1 is SGHAT and CDR2 is FQNNGV. There are 14 residues in the CDR3. The V gene lost 2 bases and the J gene lost 2 bases, with 9 bases spanning the gap. CDR3 DNA sequence: TGTGCCAGCAGCTTAAACCAGGGCAACACTGAAGCTTTCTTT. Translating it yields CASSLNQGNTEAFF.

The V and J genes are TRBV18 and TRBJ2-1, with TRBD1 identical over 9 bases. The CDR3 is made up of 14 amino acids. Trimming removed 4 bases from V and 6 bases from J; junction bases left unmatched: 4. Per the germline V gene, CDR1 is KGHSH and CDR2 is LQKENI. CDR3 sequence reads: CASSRLQGANEQFF. Here the CDR3 DNA reads TGTGCCAGCTCACGGTTACAGGGGGCCAATGAGCAGTTCTTC.

The chain links TRBV4-3 to TRBJ1-1; 7 positions match TRBD1. V trimming: 0 bases; J trimming: 3 bases; junction bases outside the gene matches: 10. CDR1 and CDR2 (germline): LGHNA, YSLEER. The CDR3 sequence is 17 residues long. The CDR3: CASSQDLERQGHTEAFF. The CDR3 DNA sequence: TGCGCCAGCAGCCAAGATCTAGAGCGACAGGGACACACTGAAGCTTTCTTT.

V and J are TRBV19 and TRBJ2-3, with 9 bases that match TRBD2. This CDR3 is 14 amino acids long. Per the germline V gene, CDR1 is LNHDA and CDR2 is SQIVND (reference sequence). The V and J ends lost 7 bases and 1 base, in that order; junction bases with no gene match: 3. The CDR3 protein is CASTLAGRTDTQYF. CDR3 DNA: TGTGCCAGTACCCTAGCGGGGCGCACAGATACGCAGTATTTT.

This sequence joins TRBV29-1 and TRBJ2-4; 10 bases agree with TRBD2. Trimming removed 6 bases from V and 6 bases from J; junction bases left unmatched: 5. Germline values: CDR1 SQVTM, CDR2 ANQGSEA. The CDR3 covers 13 residues. The CDR3 DNA is TGCAGCGTAAGGACTAGCGGAGTAAACATTCAGTACTTC. The encoded protein is CSVRTSGVNIQYF.

The gene calls are TRBV2 and TRBJ2-1, with D perhaps TRBD1 (6 bases). The CDR3 has 15 amino acids. V was pared by 6 bases and J by 4 bases, with 16 bases between. Per germline, CDR1 SNHLY and CDR2 FYNNEI. CDR3 sequence reads: CASSDEGTKYNEQFF. CDR3 in DNA: TGTGCCAGCAGCGACGAGGGGACAAAATACAATGAGCAGTTCTTC.